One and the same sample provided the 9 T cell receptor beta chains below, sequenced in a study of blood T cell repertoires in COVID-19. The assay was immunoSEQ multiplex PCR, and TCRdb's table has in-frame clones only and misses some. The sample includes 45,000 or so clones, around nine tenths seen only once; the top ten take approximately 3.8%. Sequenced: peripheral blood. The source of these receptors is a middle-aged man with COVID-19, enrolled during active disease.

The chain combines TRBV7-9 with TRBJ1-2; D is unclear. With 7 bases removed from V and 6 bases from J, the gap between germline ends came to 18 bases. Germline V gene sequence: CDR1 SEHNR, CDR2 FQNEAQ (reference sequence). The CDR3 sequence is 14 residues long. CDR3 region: CASKGAMGGHGYTF. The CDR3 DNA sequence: TGTGCCAGCAAAGGCGCCATGGGAGGGCATGGCTACACCTTC.

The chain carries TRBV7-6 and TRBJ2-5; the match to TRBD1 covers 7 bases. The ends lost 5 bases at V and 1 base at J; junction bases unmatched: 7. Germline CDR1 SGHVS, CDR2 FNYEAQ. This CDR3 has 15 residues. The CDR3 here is CASSPRTGLQETQYF. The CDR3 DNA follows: TGTGCCAGCAGCCCCAGGACAGGCCTCCAAGAGACCCAGTACTTC.

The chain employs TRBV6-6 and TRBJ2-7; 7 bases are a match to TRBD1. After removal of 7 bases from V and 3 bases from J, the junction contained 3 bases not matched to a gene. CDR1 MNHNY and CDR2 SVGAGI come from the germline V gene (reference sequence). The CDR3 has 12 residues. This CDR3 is CASTRTGYEQYF. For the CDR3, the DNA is TGTGCCAGCACCCGGACAGGCTACGAGCAGTACTTC.

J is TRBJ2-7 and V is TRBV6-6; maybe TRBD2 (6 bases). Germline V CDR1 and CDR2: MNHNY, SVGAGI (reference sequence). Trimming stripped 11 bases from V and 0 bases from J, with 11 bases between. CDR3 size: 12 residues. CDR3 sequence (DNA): TGTGCCTCGGGACTCAGCTCCTACGAGCAGTACTTC. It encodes CASGLSSYEQYF.

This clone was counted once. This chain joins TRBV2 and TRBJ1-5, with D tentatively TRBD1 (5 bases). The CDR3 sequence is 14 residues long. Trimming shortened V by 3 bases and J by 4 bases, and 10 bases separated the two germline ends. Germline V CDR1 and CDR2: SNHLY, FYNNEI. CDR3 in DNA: TGTGCCAGCAGTGAGACAGATCCTAATCAGCCCCAGCATTTT. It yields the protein CASSETDPNQPQHF.

CDR3 amino acids: CASSWAIQETQYF. In nucleotides, the CDR3 is TGTGCCAGCAGTTGGGCTATCCAAGAGACCCAGTACTTC. The genes are TRBV6-5 and TRBJ2-5; the D is unclear. In germline, CDR1 is MNHEY, CDR2 SVGAGI. The CDR3 contains 13 residues. The V gene lost 4 bases and the J gene lost 1 base, with 7 bases spanning the gap.

CDR3 region: CASSHTTGDRNTIYF. The CDR3, as DNA: TGTGCCAGCAGCCATACGACAGGGGATAGAAACACCATATATTTT. J is TRBJ1-3 and V is TRBV3-1 (or the pseudogene TRBV3-2); 8 bases are a match to TRBD1. Germline V gene sequence: CDR1 LGHDT, CDR2 YNNKEL (reference sequence). Germline trimming cut 3 bases from V and 5 bases from J; bases unmatched to any gene: 6. This CDR3 is built from 15 residues.

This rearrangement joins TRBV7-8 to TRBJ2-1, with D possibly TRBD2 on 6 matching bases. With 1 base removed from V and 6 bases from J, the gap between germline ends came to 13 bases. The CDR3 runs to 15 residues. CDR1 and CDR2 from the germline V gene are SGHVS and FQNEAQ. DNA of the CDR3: TGTGCCAGCAGCTTAGGGACTACCCGGGTCAATGAGCAGTTCTTC. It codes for CASSLGTTRVNEQFF.

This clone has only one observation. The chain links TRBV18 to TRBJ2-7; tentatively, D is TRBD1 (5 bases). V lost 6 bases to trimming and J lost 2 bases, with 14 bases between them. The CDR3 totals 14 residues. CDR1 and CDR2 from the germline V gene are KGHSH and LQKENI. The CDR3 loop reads CASSRGAMTYEQYF. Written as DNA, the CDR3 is TGTGCCAGCTCTCGTGGGGCGATGACCTACGAGCAGTACTTC.